A selection of T cell receptor beta chains follows, all from one sample in a study of cytomegalovirus exposure and HLA in healthy donors. TCRdb's copy holds only in-frame clones and misses some; the assay was immunoSEQ multiplex PCR. This sample yields some 140,000 clones, of which around 85% are seen a single time; approximately 6.7% belongs to the top ten. Sequences were obtained from PBMCs. The receptors originated from a woman in her twenties or thirties in good health and CMV-seropositive. The CDR3 runs from the conserved cysteine through the conserved F or W. A D gene is named only where the DNA matches it firmly. Only some rows state a clone size, as once, few, many or a class for expanded clones.

J gene,V gene,D gene,clone size,CDR3 protein,CDR3 DNA
TRBJ1-1,TRBV9,TRBD1,few,CASSPGQLNTEAFF,TGTGCCAGTTCTCCGGGACAGCTGAACACTGAAGCTTTCTTT
TRBJ1-2,TRBV28,TRBD1,NA,CASRTGTGAPGGGYTF,TGTGCCAGCAGGACCGGGACAGGGGCACCCGGGGGAGGCTACACCTTC
TRBJ2-1,TRBV4-2,TRBD2,NA,CASSQDRRGEEQFF,TGTGCCAGCAGCCAAGATCGTCGGGGGGAAGAGCAGTTCTTC
TRBJ1-2,TRBV6-5,TRBD1,NA,CASSYGQAGGYTF,TGTGCCAGCAGTTATGGACAGGCTGGAGGCTACACCTTC
TRBJ1-2,TRBV7-2,TRBD1,NA,CASSTTGKGYTF,TGTGCCAGCAGCACGACAGGGAAGGGCTACACCTTC
TRBJ1-2,TRBV5-6,NA,NA,CASSEGYGYTF,TGTGCCAGCAGCGAGGGCTATGGCTACACCTTC
TRBJ2-7,TRBV2,NA,NA,CASSGGTYDSYEQYF,TGTGCCAGCAGTGGTGGGACTTACGACTCCTACGAGCAGTACTTC
TRBJ1-6,TRBV15,NA,NA,CATSRVGHLNSPLHF,TGTGCCACCAGCAGAGTTGGACATTTAAACTCACCCCTCCACTTT
TRBJ2-5,TRBV6-1,NA,NA,CASSGSYVETQYF,TGTGCCAGCAGTGGTTCTTATGTGGAGACCCAGTACTTC
TRBJ1-1,TRBV4-2,TRBD1,NA,CASSPSTGLNTEAFF,TGTGCCAGCAGCCCATCGACAGGGTTGAACACTGAAGCTTTCTTT
TRBJ1-6,TRBV2,NA,NA,CASSPGTSHNSPLHF,TGTGCCAGCAGTCCTGGGACAAGCCATAATTCACCCCTCCACTTT
TRBJ2-1,TRBV9,NA,NA,CASSDYYNEQFF,TGTGCCAGCTCCGACTACTACAATGAGCAGTTCTTC
TRBJ1-1,TRBV11-1,TRBD1,NA,CASSWDRANTEAFF,TGTGCCAGCAGCTGGGACAGGGCAAACACTGAAGCTTTCTTT
TRBJ1-4,TRBV18,NA,NA,CASSIFREGEKLFF,TGTGCCAGCTCGATATTCAGGGAGGGCGAAAAACTGTTTTTT
TRBJ1-2,TRBV20-1,NA,NA,CSAGGTYGYTF,TGCAGTGCTGGGGGGACCTATGGCTACACCTTC
TRBJ1-6,TRBV15,NA,NA,CATSMLNGRANSPLHF,TGTGCCACCAGCATGCTGAATGGGAGGGCTAATTCACCCCTCCACTTT
TRBJ1-2,TRBV27,NA,few,CASSFRQGHGYTF,TGTGCCAGCAGTTTCAGGCAGGGGCATGGCTACACCTTC
TRBJ1-5,TRBV28,NA,NA,CASRAGLDQPQHF,TGTGCCAGCAGAGCGGGGCTGGATCAGCCCCAGCATTTT
TRBJ1-1,TRBV19,NA,NA,CASTDIPNTEAFF,TGTGCCAGTACGGACATCCCAAACACTGAAGCTTTCTTT
TRBJ2-2,TRBV6-5,TRBD1,once,CASRPTGAGELFF,TGTGCCAGCAGACCTACAGGGGCCGGGGAGCTGTTTTTT
TRBJ2-1,TRBV18,NA,NA,CASSPEDYYNEQFF,TGTGCCAGCTCACCGGAGGACTATTACAATGAGCAGTTCTTC
TRBJ1-4,TRBV11-2,NA,NA,CASSSQGVREKLFF,TGTGCCAGCAGCTCACAGGGAGTGCGCGAAAAACTGTTTTTT
TRBJ2-7,TRBV2,TRBD1,once,CASSDPLGQGSYEQYF,TGTGCCAGCAGTGACCCTTTGGGACAGGGGAGCTACGAGCAGTACTTC
TRBJ2-2,TRBV5-1,NA,NA,CASSLLATGELFF,TGCGCCAGCAGCTTACTAGCTACCGGGGAGCTGTTTTTT
TRBJ2-1,TRBV18,TRBD2,few,CASSPLTSGAPEQFF,TGTGCCAGCTCACCACTGACTAGCGGGGCCCCCGAGCAGTTCTTC
TRBJ2-7,TRBV10-3,NA,NA,CAITKTATGNEQYF,TGTGCCATCACCAAGACCGCGACGGGGAACGAGCAGTACTTC
TRBJ1-2,TRBV11-2,NA,NA,CASSISQGNYGYTF,TGTGCCAGCAGCATCAGTCAGGGGAACTATGGCTACACCTTC
TRBJ2-7,TRBV6-1,NA,NA,CASTLGKGGNYEQYF,TGTGCCAGCACCTTAGGTAAAGGGGGTAATTACGAGCAGTACTTC
TRBJ2-1,TRBV7-8,NA,once,CASSLYLEGHNEQFF,TGTGCCAGCAGCTTATACTTGGAGGGACACAATGAGCAGTTCTTC
TRBJ1-1,TRBV7-6,NA,NA,CASSLFRGTEAFF,TGTGCCAGCAGCTTATTTCGGGGCACTGAAGCTTTCTTT
TRBJ2-5,TRBV6-5,TRBD2,NA,CASRLLAGGRETQYF,TGTGCCAGCAGACTCCTAGCGGGGGGGCGAGAGACCCAGTACTTC
TRBJ2-5,TRBV2,NA,NA,CASTALHEAETQYF,TGTGCCAGCACCGCCCTACACGAGGCGGAGACCCAGTACTTC
TRBJ1-1,TRBV6-5,NA,NA,CASSSGPEAFF,TGTGCCAGCAGTTCAGGGCCCGAAGCTTTCTTT
TRBJ2-1,TRBV14,NA,NA,CASRLRNEQFF,TGTGCCAGCAGGTTGAGGAATGAGCAGTTCTTC
TRBJ1-2,TRBV28,NA,NA,CASSFRGGGFYTF,TGTGCCAGCAGTTTTCGGGGTGGTGGATTCTACACCTTC
TRBJ1-2,TRBV5-1,NA,NA,CASSLAAGASNYGYTF,TGCGCCAGCAGCTTGGCCGCAGGGGCTTCCAACTATGGCTACACCTTC
TRBJ2-4,TRBV14,NA,NA,CASSLTAKNIQYF,TGTGCCAGCAGCTTGACAGCGAAAAACATTCAGTACTTC
TRBJ2-7,TRBV28,NA,NA,CASRDFGSYEQYF,TGTGCCAGTCGGGACTTCGGCTCCTACGAGCAGTACTTC
TRBJ1-1,TRBV7-3,NA,NA,CASSADSMNTEAFF,TGTGCCAGCAGCGCGGACTCCATGAACACTGAAGCTTTCTTT
TRBJ2-7,TRBV7-2,NA,NA,CASSTRQAHEQYF,TGTGCCAGCAGTACCAGACAGGCCCACGAGCAGTACTTC
TRBJ2-5,TRBV2,NA,NA,CASSGGQAAQGETQYF,TGTGCCAGCAGTGGGGGGCAGGCCGCCCAGGGCGAGACCCAGTACTTC